This T cell receptor beta chain was retrieved from a study of CD8 T cells in ankylosing spondylitis. Quantitative molecular-barcoded 5'-RACE generated the TCR beta libraries. Each CDR3 protein gets one entry after TCRdb re-called the 5' RACE reads with MiXCR. Of roughly 260,000 distinct CDR3 sequences listed, 15% to 20% were seen once; the top ten hold roughly 8%. Study-wide results and limits: With a CD8+ phenotype, disease-linked clones were relatively rare in peripheral blood. What seemed typical of ankylosing spondylitis blood was a TCR beta motif built from about eight highly homologous variants. Disease-associated clones were reportedly significantly overrepresented in matched ankylosing spondylitis synovial fluid.

This CDR3 is built from 16 residues. Per the germline V gene, CDR1 is SGHNT and CDR2 is YENEEA. V lost 1 base, J lost 0 bases, and 4 bases stayed unmatched. For this clonotype: As yet, its antigen is unknown.

This receptor was identified in a male donor with ankylosing spondylitis or in good health (not recorded which). This chain joins TRBV11-3 and TRBJ2-3, with 7 bases matching TRBD2. Sequencing was done on a sample of blood, either unsorted or a sorted T cell fraction (not recorded which). CDR3 bases: TGTGCCAGCAGCTTAGGCGGCGGGGGAAGCACAGATACGCAGTATTTT. It yields the protein CASSLGGGGSTDTQYF. The variable domain in full, with the rest retrieved from reference TRBV11-3 and TRBJ2-3, is EAGVVQSPRYKIIEKKQPVAFWCNPISGHNTLYWYLQNLGQGPELLIRYENEEAVDDSQLPKDRFSAERLKGVDSTLKIQPAELGDSAVYLCASSLGGGGSTDTQYFGPGTRLTVL.